These T cell receptor beta chains were read from a single sample in a study of OX40 agonist ivuxolimab in advanced cancers. The assay was immunoSEQ multiplex PCR, and TCRdb's table has in-frame clones only and misses some. The sample has 37,000 or so clones; roughly 84% are singletons. Sequenced material: CD4+ or CD8+ T cells sorted from blood, taken in a trial of the OX40 agonist ivuxolimab. These receptors all come from an adult with an advanced solid tumor such as melanoma, head and neck, liver or kidney cancer. Each CDR3 is given with its conserved first and last residue. The D gene is left open where the match is weak. Clone size appears in some rows only: once, few, many, or a class for an expanded clone.

j_call d_call v_call clone_size cdr3_aa cdr3_nt
TRBJ2-3 - TRBV10-3 - CAISEVGGIDTQYF TGTGCCATCAGTGAGGTGGGCGGGATAGATACGCAGTATTTT
TRBJ2-7 - TRBV5-8 once CASSLEVGRDEQYF TGTGCCAGCAGCTTGGAGGTAGGCAGAGACGAGCAGTACTTC
TRBJ1-2 - TRBV5-5 - CASSLTGDFYGYTF TGTGCCAGCAGCTTGACAGGTGATTTCTATGGCTACACCTTC
TRBJ1-1 - TRBV10-3 - CAISGKDGHTEAFF TGTGCCATCAGTGGAAAGGACGGGCACACTGAAGCTTTCTTT
TRBJ2-7 - TRBV7-2 - CASSPSSSSYEQYF TGCGCCAGCAGCCCCTCCTCGAGCTCCTACGAGCAGTACTTC
TRBJ1-2 - TRBV27 - CASSPGGSNYGYTF TGTGCCAGCAGTCCCGGGGGGTCTAACTATGGCTACACCTTC
TRBJ2-5 - TRBV7-9 - CASSLATRILQETQYF TGTGCCAGCAGCTTAGCGACCAGAATTCTCCAAGAGACCCAGTACTTC
TRBJ2-1 TRBD1 TRBV29-1 - CSYPLPNRGYEQFF TGCAGCTACCCTCTACCGAACAGGGGCTATGAGCAGTTCTTC
TRBJ2-7 TRBD1 TRBV4-1 once CASSHHRDSPYEQYF TGCGCCAGCAGCCACCACCGGGACAGTCCCTACGAGCAGTACTTC
TRBJ2-3 - TRBV19 - CASSTLLGTDTQYF TGTGCCAGTAGTACGCTACTGGGGACAGATACGCAGTATTTT
TRBJ2-2 TRBD1 TRBV19 - CASSPWTGEFTGELFF TGTGCCAGTAGTCCTTGGACAGGGGAGTTCACCGGGGAGCTGTTTTTT
TRBJ1-2 - TRBV9 - CASSVAGSTSGYGYTF TGTGCCAGCAGCGTAGCAGGGTCCACTTCGGGCTATGGCTACACCTTC
TRBJ2-7 - TRBV11-2 - CASSFSGEYEQYF TGTGCCAGCAGCTTTTCAGGGGAGTACGAGCAGTACTTC
TRBJ2-3 - TRBV19 - CASSMRSGDTQYF TGTGCCAGTAGTATGCGCTCCGGGGATACGCAGTATTTT
TRBJ1-1 - TRBV9 - CASSPTKGGKGGTEAFF TGTGCCAGCAGCCCCACCAAGGGGGGAAAGGGGGGGACTGAAGCTTTCTTT
TRBJ2-2 - TRBV6-6 - CASTGTGELFF TGTGCCAGCACGGGCACCGGGGAGCTGTTTTTT
TRBJ1-3 TRBD1 TRBV30 - CAWGQGIGNTIYF TGTGCCTGGGGACAGGGGATAGGAAACACCATATATTTT
TRBJ1-3 - TRBV6-5 - CASTFLRPGNTIYF TGTGCCAGTACGTTTCTACGGCCTGGAAACACCATATATTTT
TRBJ2-5 - TRBV7-9 - CASSPRPGDRWETQYF TGTGCCAGCAGCCCACGCCCCGGGGACCGATGGGAGACCCAGTACTTC
TRBJ2-3 - TRBV6-5 - CASSSPDTDTQYF TGTGCCAGCAGTTCTCCGGACACAGATACGCAGTATTTT
TRBJ1-1 TRBD1 TRBV19 - CASSIRDSKNTEAFF TGTGCCAGTAGTATTCGGGACAGTAAGAACACTGAAGCTTTCTTT
TRBJ2-3 - TRBV29-1 once CSVEGETKNTQYF TGCAGCGTTGAGGGGGAGACCAAAAATACGCAGTATTTT
TRBJ1-2 - TRBV4-1 - CASSPDPGGAGGYTF TGCGCCAGCAGCCCGGACCCTGGGGGGGCTGGAGGCTACACCTTC
TRBJ2-2 - TRBV7-2 once CASSFRETGELFF TGTGCCAGCAGCTTCAGGGAAACCGGGGAGCTGTTTTTT
TRBJ2-7 - TRBV9 - CASSPGTVAYEQYF TGTGCCAGCAGCCCCGGGACGGTGGCCTACGAGCAGTACTTC
TRBJ1-2 - TRBV15 - CATRPRDNYGYTF TGTGCCACCAGACCCAGGGATAACTATGGCTACACCTTC
TRBJ2-1 - TRBV4-1 - CASSQEWPGGGTYNEQFF TGCGCCAGCAGCCAAGAGTGGCCCGGCGGGGGCACTTACAATGAGCAGTTCTTC
TRBJ2-2 - TRBV6-5 - CASSFFDTGELFF TGTGCCAGCAGTTTTTTCGACACCGGGGAGCTGTTTTTT
TRBJ2-7 - TRBV4-1 - CASSQEDSSYEQYF TGCGCCAGCAGCCAAGAGGACAGCTCCTACGAGCAGTACTTC
TRBJ2-7 - TRBV30 - CAWETAVSYEQYF TGTGCCTGGGAGACAGCAGTCTCCTACGAGCAGTACTTC
TRBJ2-5 - TRBV7-7 - CASSVGRGETQYF TGTGCCAGCAGCGTCGGCCGCGGAGAGACCCAGTACTTC
TRBJ1-1 - TRBV30 - CAWSGGIPEAFF TGTGCCTGGAGTGGGGGGATCCCTGAAGCTTTCTTT
TRBJ2-2 TRBD2 TRBV4-1 - CASSLVAGGTGELFF TGCGCCAGCAGCCTCGTGGCGGGGGGAACCGGGGAGCTGTTTTTT
TRBJ1-1 - TRBV9 few CASRPRAEVNTEAFF TGTGCCAGCAGACCTCGTGCTGAAGTGAACACTGAAGCTTTCTTT
TRBJ2-7 - TRBV5-6 - CASSLGSIHEQYF TGTGCCAGCAGCTTGGGATCCATCCACGAGCAGTACTTC
TRBJ1-1 TRBD1 TRBV7-9 - CASSSGTVLSEAFF TGTGCCAGCAGCTCCGGGACAGTGCTTTCCGAAGCTTTCTTT
TRBJ2-4 - TRBV13 - CASSLTVENIQYF TGTGCCAGCAGCTTAACTGTAGAAAACATTCAGTACTTC
TRBJ2-5 - TRBV13 - CASSLRPRQQETQYF TGTGCCAGCAGCCTCCGGCCCCGACAGCAGGAGACCCAGTACTTC
TRBJ1-2 - TRBV6-5 - CASSYSPREYGYTF TGTGCCAGCAGTTACTCACCCAGGGAATATGGCTACACCTTC
TRBJ2-3 - TRBV7-3 - CASSLKKGDIRDTQYF TGTGCCAGCAGCTTAAAAAAGGGGGACATACGGGATACGCAGTATTTT
TRBJ2-2 - TRBV4-1 - CASSQALDLDTGELFF TGCGCCAGCAGCCAAGCCCTGGACTTAGACACCGGGGAGCTGTTTTTT
TRBJ1-1 - TRBV9 large CASSRSTLAGTISKAFF TGTGCCAGCAGCCGTAGTACCCTGGCCGGGACAATTAGTAAAGCTTTCTTT
TRBJ2-7 TRBD1 TRBV6-1 - CATWTGGFYEQYF TGTGCCACCTGGACAGGGGGCTTCTACGAGCAGTACTTC
TRBJ2-7 TRBD2 TRBV27 once CASSETSGGYEQYF TGTGCCAGCAGCGAGACTAGCGGGGGTTACGAGCAGTACTTC
TRBJ2-3 TRBD1 TRBV5-4 - CASSLAFGQGLSTQYF TGTGCCAGCAGCTTGGCCTTTGGACAGGGGTTATCTACGCAGTATTTT
TRBJ1-4 TRBD1 TRBV6-1 once CASSRQGGWEKLFF TGTGCCAGCAGTCGACAGGGGGGGTGGGAAAAACTGTTTTTT
TRBJ2-1 TRBD2 TRBV29-1 - CNLRGGGSYNEQFF TGCAACTTGCGTGGCGGGGGTTCCTACAATGAGCAGTTCTTC
TRBJ2-5 - TRBV6-5 - CASSYGETRETQYF TGTGCCAGCAGTTACGGGGAAACCAGGGAGACCCAGTACTTC
TRBJ2-7 - TRBV7-9 once CASSLEWTYEQYF TGTGCCAGCAGCTTAGAGTGGACCTACGAGCAGTACTTC
TRBJ2-5 - TRBV30 - CAWSETVQETQYF TGTGCCTGGAGTGAGACAGTGCAAGAGACCCAGTACTTC
TRBJ2-7 - TRBV7-8 - CASSLVYQRYEQYF TGTGCCAGCAGCTTAGTTTATCAGCGCTACGAGCAGTACTTC
TRBJ2-3 - TRBV9 - CASSVEQFHSGDTQYF TGTGCCAGCAGCGTAGAACAGTTTCATTCTGGGGATACGCAGTATTTT
TRBJ1-2 - TRBV27 - CASSLGGSSDGYTF TGTGCCAGCAGTTTAGGAGGGTCCTCTGATGGCTACACCTTC
TRBJ2-3 - TRBV29-1 - CSVEVAGETDTQYF TGCAGCGTTGAAGTAGCAGGGGAAACAGATACGCAGTATTTT
TRBJ2-1 TRBD2 TRBV10-1 - CASSGGAYNEQFF TGCGCCAGCAGCGGGGGGGCCTACAATGAGCAGTTCTTC